This T cell receptor (beta chain) was identified in a study of shared clonotypes between healthy human individuals. Positively selected for CCR7, the CD45RO-negative cells used as naive CD8 cells excluded terminally differentiated effector memory CD45RA+ cells. Each of the donors was a healthy adult who was HIV-negative and had not had a recent acute infection or vaccination. The germline gives CDR1 SEHNR, CDR2 FQNEAQ (reference sequence). The CDR3 totals 13 residues. The V segment lost 8 bases and the J segment 6 bases; nucleotides outside the gene matches: 6. Sequenced by immunoSEQ multiplex PCR; TCRdb stores in-frame clones only, minus some. The sample holds over 750,000 clones; about 96% are singletons and the top ten take less than 0.25%. In the case of this clone: What it recognizes is unknown.

Whole-study results and caveats: Rarefaction demonstrated incomplete sorted-subset sequencing despite large depth. The four-donor shared clonotypes exceeded non-shared clonotypes in generation probability, with non-shared ones scoring lower.

The receptor comes from a man aged 25-45 years in good health. The V and J genes are TRBV7-9 and TRBJ2-3; 9 positions agree with TRBD2. Specimen: naive CD8+ T cells sorted from blood. CDR3 DNA: TGTGCCAGCGAGCGGGAGGCCAGGGATACGCAGTATTTT. This encodes CASEREARDTQYF.